Included here is one TCR beta chain sequence, with context. The data originate from a study of metastatic and nonmetastatic thyroid tumors. Background on the study: Malignant and benign thyroid patients had repertoires compared in peripheral blood and tumor or nodule tissue.

No patient received treatment before thyroid surgery. The CDR3 runs 15 residues. Germline values: CDR1 SGHTA, CDR2 FQGTGA. The ends were cut back, 5 bases at V and 1 base at J, with 11 bases in the middle. TCRdb re-called the PCR reads through MiXCR. The sample records roughly 19,000 clones, approximately 24% being singletons. The sample taken for sequencing was tumor tissue. The sequence came from a female donor with papillary thyroid cancer or a benign thyroid nodule (not recorded which). Some clones in this sample may be carry-over from other donors' samples. This sequence joins TRBV7-3 and TRBJ2-2, with a tentative D call TRBD2 (6 bases). For the CDR3, the DNA is TGTGCCAGCAGCCGAATCGGGGGGAACACCGGGGAGCTGTTTTTT. It translates to CASSRIGGNTGELFF.